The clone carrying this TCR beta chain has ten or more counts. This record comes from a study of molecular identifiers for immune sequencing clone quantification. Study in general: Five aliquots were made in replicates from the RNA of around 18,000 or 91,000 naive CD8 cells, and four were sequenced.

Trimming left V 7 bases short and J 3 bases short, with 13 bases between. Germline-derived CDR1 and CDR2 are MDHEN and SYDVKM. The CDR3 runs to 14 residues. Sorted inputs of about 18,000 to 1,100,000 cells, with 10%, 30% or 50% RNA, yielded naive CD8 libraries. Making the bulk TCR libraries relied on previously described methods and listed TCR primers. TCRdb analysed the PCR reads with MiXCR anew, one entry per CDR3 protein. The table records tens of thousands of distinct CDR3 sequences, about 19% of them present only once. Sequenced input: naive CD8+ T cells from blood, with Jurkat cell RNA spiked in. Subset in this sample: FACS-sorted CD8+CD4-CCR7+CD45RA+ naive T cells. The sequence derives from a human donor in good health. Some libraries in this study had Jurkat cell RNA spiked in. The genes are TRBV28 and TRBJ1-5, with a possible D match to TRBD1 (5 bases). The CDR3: CASTLGTVNQPQHF. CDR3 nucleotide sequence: TGTGCCAGCACCCTGGGGACGGTCAATCAGCCCCAGCATTTT. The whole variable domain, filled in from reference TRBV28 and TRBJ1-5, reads DVKVTQSSRYLVKRTGEKVFLECVQDMDHENMFWYRQDPGLGLRLIYFSYDVKMKEKGDIPEGYSVSREKKERFSLILESASTNQTSMYLCASTLGTVNQPQHFGDGTRLSIL.